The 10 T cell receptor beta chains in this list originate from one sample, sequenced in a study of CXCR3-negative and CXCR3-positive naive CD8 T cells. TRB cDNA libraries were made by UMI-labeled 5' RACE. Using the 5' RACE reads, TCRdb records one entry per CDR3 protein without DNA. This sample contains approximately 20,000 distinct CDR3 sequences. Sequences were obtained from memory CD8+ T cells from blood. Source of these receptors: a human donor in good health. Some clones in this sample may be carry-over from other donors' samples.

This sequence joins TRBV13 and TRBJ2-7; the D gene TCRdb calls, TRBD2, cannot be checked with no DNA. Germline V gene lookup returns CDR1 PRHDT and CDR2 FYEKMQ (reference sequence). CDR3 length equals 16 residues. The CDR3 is CASSLEGSGEGYEQYF.

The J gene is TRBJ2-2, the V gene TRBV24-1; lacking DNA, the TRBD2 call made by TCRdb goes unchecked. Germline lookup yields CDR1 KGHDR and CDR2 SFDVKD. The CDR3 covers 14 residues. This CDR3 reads CATRGPGPTGELFF.

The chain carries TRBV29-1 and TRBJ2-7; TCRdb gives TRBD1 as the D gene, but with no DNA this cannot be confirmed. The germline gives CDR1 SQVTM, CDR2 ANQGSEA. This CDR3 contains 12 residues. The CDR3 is CSVAPSSYEQYF.

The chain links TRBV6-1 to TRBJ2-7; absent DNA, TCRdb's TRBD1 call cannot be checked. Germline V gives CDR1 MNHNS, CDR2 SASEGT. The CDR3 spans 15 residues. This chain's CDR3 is CASREGASSSYEQYF.

The chain's CDR3 is CASSSGGAADTQYF. The chain links TRBV7-8 to TRBJ2-3; TCRdb's assignment of TRBD2 cannot be checked, as there is no DNA. This CDR3 comprises 14 residues. Germline V gives CDR1 SGHVS, CDR2 FQNEAQ.

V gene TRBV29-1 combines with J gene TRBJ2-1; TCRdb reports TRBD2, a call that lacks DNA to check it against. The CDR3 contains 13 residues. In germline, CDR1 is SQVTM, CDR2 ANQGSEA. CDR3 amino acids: CSVVTALAGEQFF.

Here the CDR3 reads CASSRPGYTETQYF. This sequence joins TRBV28 and TRBJ2-5; TCRdb outputs TRBD1, but without DNA this stays unchecked. CDR1 MDHEN and CDR2 SYDVKM come from the germline V gene. The CDR3 sequence is 14 residues long.

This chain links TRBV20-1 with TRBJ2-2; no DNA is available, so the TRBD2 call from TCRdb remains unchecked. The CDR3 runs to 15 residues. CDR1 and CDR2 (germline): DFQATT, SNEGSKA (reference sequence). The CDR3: CSAASGGTNTGELFF.

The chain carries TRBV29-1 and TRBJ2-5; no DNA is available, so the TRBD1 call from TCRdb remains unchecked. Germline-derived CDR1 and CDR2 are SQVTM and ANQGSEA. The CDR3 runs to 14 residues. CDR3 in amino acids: CSVVPGQGRDEQFF.

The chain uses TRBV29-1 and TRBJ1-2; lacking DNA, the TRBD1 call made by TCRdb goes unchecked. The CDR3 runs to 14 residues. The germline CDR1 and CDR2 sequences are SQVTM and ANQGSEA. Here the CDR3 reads CSVEDPGHAYGYTF.